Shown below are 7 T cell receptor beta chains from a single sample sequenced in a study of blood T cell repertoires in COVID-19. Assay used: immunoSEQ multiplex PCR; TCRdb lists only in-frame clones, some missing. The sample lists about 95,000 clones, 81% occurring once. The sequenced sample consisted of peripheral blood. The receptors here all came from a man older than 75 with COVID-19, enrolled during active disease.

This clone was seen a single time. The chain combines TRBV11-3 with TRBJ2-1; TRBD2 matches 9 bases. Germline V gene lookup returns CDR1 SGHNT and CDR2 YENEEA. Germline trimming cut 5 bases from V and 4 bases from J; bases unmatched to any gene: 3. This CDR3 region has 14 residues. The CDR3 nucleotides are TGTGCCAGCAGCCCTAGCGGGAATTACAATGAGCAGTTCTTC. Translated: CASSPSGNYNEQFF. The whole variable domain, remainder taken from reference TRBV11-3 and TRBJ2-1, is EAGVVQSPRYKIIEKKQPVAFWCNPISGHNTLYWYLQNLGQGPELLIRYENEEAVDDSQLPKDRFSAERLKGVDSTLKIQPAELGDSAVYLCASSPSGNYNEQFFGPGTRLTVL.

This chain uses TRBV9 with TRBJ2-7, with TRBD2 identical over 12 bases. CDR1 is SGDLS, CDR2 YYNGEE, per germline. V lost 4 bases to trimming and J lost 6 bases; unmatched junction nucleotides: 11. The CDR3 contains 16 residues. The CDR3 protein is CASSSGLAGRPTEQYF. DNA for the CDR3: TGTGCCAGCAGCTCTGGACTAGCGGGGAGACCTACCGAGCAGTACTTC.

CDR3 nucleotide sequence: TGTGCCAGCAGCGCCCTTCTCTCAGATACGCAGTATTTT. As protein: CASSALLSDTQYF. The rearrangement joins TRBV9 to TRBJ2-3; the D is unclear. Germline CDR1 reads SGDLS; CDR2 reads YYNGEE. The CDR3 contains 13 residues. Between the trimmed V and J ends, which lost 3 bases and 4 bases, there was a span of 9 bases.

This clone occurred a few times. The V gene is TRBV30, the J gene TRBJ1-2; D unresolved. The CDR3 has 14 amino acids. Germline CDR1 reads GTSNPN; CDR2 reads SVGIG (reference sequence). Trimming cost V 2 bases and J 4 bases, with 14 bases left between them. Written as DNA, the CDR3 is TGTGCCTGGAGTACCGACTCAATTGGCTATGGCTACACCTTC. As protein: CAWSTDSIGYGYTF.

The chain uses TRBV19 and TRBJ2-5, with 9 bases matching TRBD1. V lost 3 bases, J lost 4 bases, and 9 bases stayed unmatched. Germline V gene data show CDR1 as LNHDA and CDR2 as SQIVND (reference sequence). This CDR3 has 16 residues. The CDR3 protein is CASSIEGQGNLETQYF. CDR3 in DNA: TGTGCCAGTAGTATTGAGGGACAGGGCAACCTAGAGACCCAGTACTTC.

The CDR3 bases are TGCGCCAGCAGTGGGAAAGGGACAGCTGGAAACACCATATATTTT. The encoded protein is CASSGKGTAGNTIYF. V usage is TRBV10-2 and J usage is TRBJ1-3, with 7 bases fitting TRBD1. The CDR3 runs 15 residues. The trim removed 4 bases at V and 2 bases at J, leaving 5 bases unmatched. Germline loops: CDR1 WSHSY, CDR2 SAAADI.

CDR3 nucleotides: TGTGCCAGTAGTATTTCCCCCCATCGACAGGGTTGGAATCAGCCCCAGCATTTT. Translating gives CASSISPHRQGWNQPQHF. The chain uses TRBV19 and TRBJ1-5; TRBD1 matches at 7 bases. The V gene end was trimmed by 3 bases and the J gene end by 4 bases; junction bases not matched to a gene: 15. Germline values: CDR1 LNHDA, CDR2 SQIVND (reference sequence). This CDR3 spans 18 amino acids.